The present T cell receptor (beta chain) was sequenced within a study of T cell repertoires in cytomegalovirus infection. Study background: Public signatures in TCR beta pointed to CMV infection and matching HLA type. Points from the study as a whole: In two of eight donors, the top clonotype was HLA-C-restricted CMV-specific.

From the reads, TCRdb called clonotypes with MiXCR, one entry per CDR3 protein. The repertoire holds about 530,000 distinct CDR3 sequences, with 26% as singletons. Germline V gene sequence: CDR1 LNHDA, CDR2 SQIVND (reference sequence). The CDR3 totals 14 residues. Trimming stripped 8 bases from V and 0 bases from J, with 11 bases between. A remark on this clonotype: The antigen is unknown.

This clonotype originated in a human donor in good health (CMV status not recorded). Some clones in this sample may be carry-over from other donors' samples. This chain links TRBV19 with TRBJ2-1; a possible D gene is TRBD2 (6 bases). Material for sequencing was PBMCs. CDR3 sequence (DNA): TGTGCCAGTGCTGGGACTGCCTCCTACAATGAGCAGTTCTTC. Amino acid sequence: CASAGTASYNEQFF.